The sequence of this T cell receptor beta chain was determined in a study of yellow fever vaccine responses in identical twins. Study conclusions and caveats: Among the twins, the vaccine T cell response reportedly seemed partly convergent and partly personalized.

TCRdb analysed the RT-PCR reads with MiXCR anew, one entry per CDR3 protein. The table records over 2,000 distinct CDR3 sequences, about 80% of them present only once. As to this clonotype: Its antigen is not known.

This TCR came from a female donor who received the yellow fever vaccine. This material consisted of T cells from blood (PBMCs), unsorted or a sorted subset (not recorded which), taken before or after yellow fever vaccination (not recorded which).

Here the CDR3 reads CASSYQSHEKLFF. The DNA for the CDR3 is TGTGCCAGCAGTTACCAAAGTCACGAAAAACTGTTTTTT. The V and J genes are TRBV6-5 and TRBJ1-4; the D is unclear. This CDR3 has 13 residues. The germline V and J ends were trimmed by 2 bases and 8 bases, with 9 bases remaining between them. In germline, CDR1 is MNHEY, CDR2 SVGAGI.